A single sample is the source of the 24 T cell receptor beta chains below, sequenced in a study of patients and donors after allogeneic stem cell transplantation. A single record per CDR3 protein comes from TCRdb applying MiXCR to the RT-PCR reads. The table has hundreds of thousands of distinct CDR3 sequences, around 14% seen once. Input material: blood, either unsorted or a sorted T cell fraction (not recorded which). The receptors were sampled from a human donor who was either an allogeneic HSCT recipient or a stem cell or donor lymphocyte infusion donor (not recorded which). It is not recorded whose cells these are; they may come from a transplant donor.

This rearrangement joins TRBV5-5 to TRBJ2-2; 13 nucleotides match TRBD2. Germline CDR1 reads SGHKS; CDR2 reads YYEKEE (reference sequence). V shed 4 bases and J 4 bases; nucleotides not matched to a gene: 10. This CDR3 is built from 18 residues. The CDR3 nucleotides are TGTGCCAGCAGCGAGCGGACTAGCGGGAGAGTCGGCACCGGGGAGCTGTTTTTT. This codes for CASSERTSGRVGTGELFF.

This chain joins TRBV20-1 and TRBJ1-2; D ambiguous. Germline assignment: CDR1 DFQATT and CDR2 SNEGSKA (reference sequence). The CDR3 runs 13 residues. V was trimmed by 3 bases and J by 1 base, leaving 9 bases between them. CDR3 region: CSASPFDNYGYTF. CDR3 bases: TGCAGTGCTAGCCCCTTCGATAACTATGGCTACACCTTC.

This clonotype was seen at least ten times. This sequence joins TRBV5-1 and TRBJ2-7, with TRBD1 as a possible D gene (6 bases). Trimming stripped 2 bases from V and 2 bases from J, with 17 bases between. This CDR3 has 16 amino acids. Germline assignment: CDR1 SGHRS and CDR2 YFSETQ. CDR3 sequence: CASSFNSRGRTYEQYF. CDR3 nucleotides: TGCGCCAGCAGCTTCAATTCCAGGGGAAGGACCTACGAGCAGTACTTC.

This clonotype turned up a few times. This chain's CDR3 is CASSSRDRNQPQHF. For the CDR3, the DNA is TGTGCCAGTAGTTCCCGGGACAGGAATCAGCCCCAGCATTTT. V is TRBV19 and J is TRBJ1-5, with 8 positions matching TRBD1. This CDR3 is 14 amino acids long. The germline gives CDR1 LNHDA, CDR2 SQIVND (reference sequence). Trimming at V came to 5 bases and at J to 4 bases, leaving 4 bases not matched to a gene.

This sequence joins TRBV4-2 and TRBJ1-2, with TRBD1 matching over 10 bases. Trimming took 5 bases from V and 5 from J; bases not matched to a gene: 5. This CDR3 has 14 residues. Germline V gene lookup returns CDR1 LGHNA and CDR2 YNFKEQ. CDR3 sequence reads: CASSGDRGRYGYTF. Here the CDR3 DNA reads TGTGCCAGCAGCGGGGACAGGGGACGTTATGGCTACACCTTC.

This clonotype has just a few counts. CDR3 amino acids: CSVVVGSSYNEQFF. The CDR3 bases are TGCAGCGTTGTGGTAGGGAGCTCCTACAATGAGCAGTTCTTC. The chain joins TRBV29-1 to TRBJ2-1; D possibly corresponds to TRBD2 (5 bases). The CDR3 runs to 14 residues. Germline loops: CDR1 SQVTM, CDR2 ANQGSEA. V shed 4 bases and J shed 0 bases, with 10 bases lying between them.

DNA of the CDR3: TGTGCCAGCAGCTTAGCGTCAGTAGTCAATGAGCAGTTCTTC. It yields the protein CASSLASVVNEQFF. This chain links TRBV7-2 with TRBJ2-1, with D unresolved. V lost 0 bases, J lost 6 bases, and 9 bases lay in between. The CDR3 has 14 amino acids. Germline CDR1 SGHTA, CDR2 FQGNSA.

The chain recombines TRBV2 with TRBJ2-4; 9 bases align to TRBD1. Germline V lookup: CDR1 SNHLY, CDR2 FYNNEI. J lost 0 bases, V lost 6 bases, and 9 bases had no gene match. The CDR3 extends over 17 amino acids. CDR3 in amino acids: CASSLQPGQGAKNIQYF. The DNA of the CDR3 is TGTGCCAGCAGCTTACAACCGGGACAGGGAGCCAAAAACATTCAGTACTTC.

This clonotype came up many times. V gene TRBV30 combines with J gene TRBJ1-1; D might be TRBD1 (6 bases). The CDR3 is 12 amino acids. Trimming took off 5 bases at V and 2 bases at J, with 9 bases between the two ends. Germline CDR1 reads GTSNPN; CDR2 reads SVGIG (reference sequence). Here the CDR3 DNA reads TGTGCCTGGGGACAGTCTAACACTGAAGCTTTCTTT. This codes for CAWGQSNTEAFF.

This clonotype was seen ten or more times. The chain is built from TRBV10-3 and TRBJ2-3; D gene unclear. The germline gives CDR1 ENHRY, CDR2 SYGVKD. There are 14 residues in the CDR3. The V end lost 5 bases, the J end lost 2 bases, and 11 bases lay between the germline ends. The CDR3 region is CAISFDEFTDTQYF. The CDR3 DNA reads TGTGCCATCAGTTTCGACGAATTCACAGATACGCAGTATTTT.

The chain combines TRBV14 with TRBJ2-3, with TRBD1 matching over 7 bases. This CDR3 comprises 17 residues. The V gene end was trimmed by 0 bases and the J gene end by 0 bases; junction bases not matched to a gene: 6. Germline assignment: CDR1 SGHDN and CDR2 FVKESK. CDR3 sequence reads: CASSQDFGDSSTDTQYF. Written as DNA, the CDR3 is TGTGCCAGCAGCCAAGATTTTGGGGACAGTAGCACAGATACGCAGTATTTT.

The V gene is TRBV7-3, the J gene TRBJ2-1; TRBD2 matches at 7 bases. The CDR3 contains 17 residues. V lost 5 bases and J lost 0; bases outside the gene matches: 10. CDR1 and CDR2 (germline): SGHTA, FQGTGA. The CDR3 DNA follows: TGTGCCAGCAGCCTTAATGTCGGACTAGGCTCCTACAATGAGCAGTTCTTC. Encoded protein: CASSLNVGLGSYNEQFF.

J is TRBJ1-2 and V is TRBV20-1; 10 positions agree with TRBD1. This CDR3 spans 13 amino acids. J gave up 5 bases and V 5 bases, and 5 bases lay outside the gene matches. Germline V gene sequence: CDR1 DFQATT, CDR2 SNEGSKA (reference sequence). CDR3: CSALGQGDYGYTF. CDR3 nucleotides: TGCAGTGCTTTAGGACAGGGGGATTATGGCTACACCTTC.

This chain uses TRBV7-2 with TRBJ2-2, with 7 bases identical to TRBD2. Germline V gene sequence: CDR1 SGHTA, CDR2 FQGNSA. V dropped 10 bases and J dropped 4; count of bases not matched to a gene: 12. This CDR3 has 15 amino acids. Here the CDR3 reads CATDPDLAGTGELFF. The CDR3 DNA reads TGTGCCACTGACCCAGACTTAGCGGGCACCGGGGAGCTGTTTTTT.

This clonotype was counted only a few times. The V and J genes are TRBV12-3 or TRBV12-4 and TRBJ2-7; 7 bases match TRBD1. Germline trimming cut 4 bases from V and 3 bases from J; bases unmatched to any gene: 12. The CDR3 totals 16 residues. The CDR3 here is CASSSPGQPSYYEQYF. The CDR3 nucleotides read TGTGCCAGCAGTTCACCGGGACAGCCTTCATACTACGAGCAGTACTTC.

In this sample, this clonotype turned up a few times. CDR3 in amino acids: CASSELERYEQYF. The CDR3, as DNA: TGTGCCAGCAGTGAATTGGAGCGCTACGAGCAGTACTTC. This sequence joins TRBV6-1 and TRBJ2-7; D remains ambiguous. Germline V gene lookup returns CDR1 MNHNS and CDR2 SASEGT. V lost 2 bases to trimming and J lost 3 bases, with 8 bases between them. CDR3 length equals 13 residues.

The CDR3 sequence is CASSWMQGTPLHF. DNA for the CDR3: TGTGCCAGCAGCTGGATGCAGGGAACACCCCTCCACTTT. V and J are TRBV7-2 and TRBJ1-6; TRBD1 might be the D (5 bases). The length of the CDR3 is 13 residues. Germline V CDR1 and CDR2: SGHTA, FQGNSA. Deletions cut 4 bases from V and 11 bases from J, with 12 bases between.

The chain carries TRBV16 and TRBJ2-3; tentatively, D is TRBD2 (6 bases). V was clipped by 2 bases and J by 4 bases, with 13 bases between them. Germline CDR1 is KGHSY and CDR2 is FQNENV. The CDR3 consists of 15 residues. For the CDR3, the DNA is TGTGCCAGCAGCCAACGGGACTTCAAAGCAGATACGCAGTATTTT. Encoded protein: CASSQRDFKADTQYF.

The CDR3 coding sequence is TGTGCCAGCAGCAAAGGGTTTGGGGCCAACGTCCTGACTTTC. Translation: CASSKGFGANVLTF. The chain has TRBV21-1 and TRBJ2-6. TRBV21-1 constitutes a pseudogene. This CDR3 spans 14 amino acids.

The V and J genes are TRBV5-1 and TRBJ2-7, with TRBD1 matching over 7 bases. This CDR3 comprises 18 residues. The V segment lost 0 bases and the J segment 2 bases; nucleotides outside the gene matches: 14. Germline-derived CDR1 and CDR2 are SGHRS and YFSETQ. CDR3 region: CASSLEDRNTGTAYEQYF. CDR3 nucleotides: TGCGCCAGCAGCTTGGAAGACAGGAACACCGGGACAGCCTACGAGCAGTACTTC.

The CDR3: CSATGLAGGSGSYNEQFF. CDR3 DNA: TGCAGTGCAACGGGACTAGCGGGAGGATCTGGGTCCTACAATGAGCAGTTCTTC. The rearrangement links TRBV20-1 to TRBJ2-1; 15 bases agree with TRBD2. The CDR3 is 18 residues long. With 6 bases clipped from V and 1 base from J, the junction kept 10 bases outside the gene matches. Per germline, CDR1 DFQATT and CDR2 SNEGSKA (reference sequence).

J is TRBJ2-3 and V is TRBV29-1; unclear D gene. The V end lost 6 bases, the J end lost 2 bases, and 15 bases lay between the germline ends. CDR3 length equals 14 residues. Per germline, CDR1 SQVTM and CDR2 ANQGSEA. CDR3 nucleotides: TGCAGCGTCCGGTCCGGGTCTTCCACAGATACGCAGTATTTT. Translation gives CSVRSGSSTDTQYF.

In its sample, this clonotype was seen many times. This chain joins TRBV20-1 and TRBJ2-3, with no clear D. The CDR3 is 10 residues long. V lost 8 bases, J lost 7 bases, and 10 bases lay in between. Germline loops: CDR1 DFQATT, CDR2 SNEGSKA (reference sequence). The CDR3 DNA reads TGCAGTCCCCCGGGTAATACGCAGTATTTT. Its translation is CSPPGNTQYF.

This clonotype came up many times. CDR3 bases: TGTGCCAGCAGCCGAAGTACAGGGAGCAATCAGCCCCAGCATTTT. This gives the protein CASSRSTGSNQPQHF. The chain couples TRBV4-2 to TRBJ1-5, with D perhaps matching TRBD1 (6 bases). CDR1 is LGHNA, CDR2 YNFKEQ, per germline. This CDR3 contains 15 residues. V lost 4 bases, J lost 1 base, and 11 bases lay in between.